These 21 T cell receptor beta chains were all obtained from the same sample, sequenced in a study of blood T cell repertoires in COVID-19. The assay was immunoSEQ multiplex PCR, and TCRdb's table has in-frame clones only and misses some. The table lists about 110,000 clones, around nine tenths of them singletons. Sequenced: peripheral blood. All receptors derive from a woman aged 45-65 years with acute or convalescent COVID-19.

The chain couples TRBV19 to TRBJ1-2; 7 nucleotides line up with TRBD1. Germline V lookup: CDR1 LNHDA, CDR2 SQIVND (reference sequence). There are 14 residues in the CDR3. After removal of 7 bases from V and 0 bases from J, the junction contained 5 bases not matched to a gene. CDR3 in DNA: TGTGCCAGTACCCGGGACAGCACTAACTATGGCTACACCTTC. Translating gives CASTRDSTNYGYTF.

The rearrangement uses TRBV3-1 (or the pseudogene TRBV3-2) and TRBJ1-1; perhaps TRBD1 as D (6 bases). Germline V gene sequence: CDR1 LGHDT, CDR2 YNNKEL (reference sequence). Trimming pared 4 bases from V and 4 bases from J, leaving 16 bases between. This CDR3 comprises 15 residues. The DNA for the CDR3 is TGTGCCAGCAGCCCTCCCAGGGGAACGGGCACTGAAGCTTTCTTT. Its translation is CASSPPRGTGTEAFF.

The V gene is TRBV6-1, the J gene TRBJ1-5; the match to TRBD1 covers 7 bases. Trimming removed 2 bases from V and 3 bases from J; junction bases left unmatched: 7. The germline CDR1 and CDR2 sequences are MNHNS and SASEGT. This CDR3 is built from 16 residues. CDR3 sequence reads: CASSEWGRGSNQPQHF. The CDR3, as DNA: TGTGCCAGCAGTGAATGGGGCAGGGGGTCCAATCAGCCCCAGCATTTT.

The chain carries TRBV6-2 or TRBV6-3 and TRBJ1-4; D is unclear. The CDR3 runs to 14 residues. CDR1 and CDR2 from the germline V gene are MNHEY and SVGEGT. V lost 5 bases and J 3 bases, leaving 10 bases between the germline ends. CDR3 in DNA: TGTGCCAGCAGTGCGGTGACGGCTAATGAAAAACTGTTTTTT. Its protein product is CASSAVTANEKLFF.

The rearrangement links TRBV7-8 to TRBJ2-3; 10 bases line up with TRBD1. The CDR3 is made up of 15 amino acids. The J segment lost 6 bases and the V segment lost 6 bases, leaving 9 bases of the junction unmatched. The germline V gene has CDR1 SGHVS and CDR2 FQNEAQ. For the CDR3, the DNA is TGTGCCAGCAGTCGGGACAGGGGCGGAGGGGATACGCAGTATTTT. Protein sequence: CASSRDRGGGDTQYF.

The table lists this clone with many counts. The chain employs TRBV5-4 and TRBJ1-6, with TRBD1 identical over 9 bases. Germline V CDR1 and CDR2: SGHNT, YYREEE (reference sequence). The CDR3 totals 14 residues. The V gene end was trimmed by 4 bases and the J gene end by 13 bases; junction bases not matched to a gene: 9. The CDR3 nucleotides are TGTGCCAGCAGCCCCGGGACAGGGATCTCCCCCCTCCACTTT. It codes for CASSPGTGISPLHF.

This rearrangement joins TRBV19 to TRBJ2-3; the D gene is possibly TRBD2 (5 bases). CDR1 is LNHDA, CDR2 SQIVND, per germline (reference sequence). The length of the CDR3 is 13 residues. The V end was cut by 10 bases, the J end by 1 base, with 12 bases between. CDR3 sequence: CATERAGTDTQYF. The DNA for the CDR3 is TGTGCCACCGAGAGGGCCGGCACAGATACGCAGTATTTT.

The rearrangement uses TRBV12-5 and TRBJ2-3; a possible D gene is TRBD2 (5 bases). The length of the CDR3 is 13 residues. Germline CDR1 LGHNT, CDR2 FRNRAP. Trimming pared 5 bases from V and 4 bases from J, leaving 10 bases between. The CDR3 region is CASGAGVPDTQYF. CDR3 DNA: TGTGCTAGTGGTGCCGGGGTCCCAGATACGCAGTATTTT.

This chain links TRBV6-5 with TRBJ2-3; 7 bases match TRBD1. J gave up 3 bases and V 6 bases, and 3 bases lay outside the gene matches. There are 13 residues in the CDR3. CDR1 and CDR2 (germline): MNHEY, SVGAGI. The chain's CDR3 is CASRDRVTDTQYF. The CDR3 DNA reads as TGTGCCAGCAGAGACAGGGTGACAGATACGCAGTATTTT.

The chain employs TRBV2 and TRBJ2-7; no reliable D call. This CDR3 comprises 14 residues. Trimming stripped 4 bases from V and 3 bases from J, with 13 bases between. Germline V CDR1 and CDR2: SNHLY, FYNNEI. In DNA, the CDR3 is TGTGCCAGCAGTGTGCAGCCCAGAGGCTACGAGCAGTACTTC. It specifies CASSVQPRGYEQYF.

V and J are TRBV7-2 and TRBJ1-5; D is perhaps TRBD1 (6 bases). Germline values: CDR1 SGHTA, CDR2 FQGNSA. The CDR3 runs 16 residues. V lost 4 bases and J 6 bases, leaving 19 bases between the germline ends. The CDR3 reads CASSSNGAGVRQPQHF. The CDR3 DNA sequence: TGTGCCAGCAGCTCAAACGGGGCAGGGGTTCGTCAGCCCCAGCATTTT.

CDR3 coding DNA: TGTGCCAGTAGTATATCAGGGGGAGATACGCAGTATTTT. It specifies CASSISGGDTQYF. The chain links TRBV19 to TRBJ2-3; 7 bases agree with TRBD1. Unmatched junction bases numbered 1, after V lost 2 bases and J lost 5 bases. The V gene's germline CDR1 is LNHDA and CDR2 SQIVND (reference sequence). This CDR3 contains 13 residues.

The chain recombines TRBV2 with TRBJ1-4, with 8 positions matching TRBD1. Germline CDR1 is SNHLY and CDR2 is FYNNEI. Trimming removed 8 bases from V and 7 bases from J; junction bases left unmatched: 9. CDR3 size: 14 residues. This CDR3 is CASCFGTGTEKLFF. CDR3 coding DNA: TGTGCCAGCTGCTTCGGGACAGGCACTGAAAAACTGTTTTTT.

Remarks on this clone: The sample has other DNA sequences that encode this CDR3 too. The chain recombines TRBV5-1 with TRBJ2-1; 11 positions match TRBD2. The junction had 2 bases not matched to a gene; V was cut back by 3 bases and J by 3 bases. CDR3 length equals 15 residues. Germline CDR1 SGHRS, CDR2 YFSETQ. The CDR3 region is CASSSGTSGYNEQFF. CDR3 DNA: TGCGCCAGCAGCTCGGGGACTAGCGGCTACAATGAGCAGTTCTTC.

The chain links TRBV6-4 to TRBJ1-2, with 11 positions matching TRBD1. Per the germline V gene, CDR1 is MRHNA and CDR2 is SNTAGT. V lost 5 bases and J lost 7; bases outside the gene matches: 9. The CDR3 contains 15 residues. The CDR3 DNA reads as TGTGCCAGCAGTATCTCCGGGACAGGGGGAGGTGGCTACACCTTC. Encoded protein: CASSISGTGGGGYTF.

This chain connects TRBV7-6 to TRBJ2-5; 12 nucleotides match TRBD2. The CDR3 is 19 residues long. CDR1 is SGHVS and CDR2 is FNYEAQ in the germline V gene. The trim removed 1 base at V and 5 bases at J, leaving 14 bases unmatched. For the CDR3, the DNA is TGTGCCAGCAGCTTAGGAGGACTAGCGGGATCCCTTGATGGGGAGACCCAGTACTTC. Residues: CASSLGGLAGSLDGETQYF.

The chain is built from TRBV6-6 and TRBJ1-1; tentative D call: TRBD1 (5 bases). The CDR3 totals 14 residues. V was trimmed by 2 bases and J by 1 base, leaving 8 bases between them. CDR1 is MNHNY and CDR2 is SVGAGI in the germline V gene (reference sequence). The DNA of the CDR3 is TGTGCCAGCAGTTACCCGGGGGAGAACACTGAAGCTTTCTTT. This gives the protein CASSYPGENTEAFF.

The chain employs TRBV6-5 and TRBJ1-2, with 11 bases lining up with TRBD1. The CDR3 contains 16 residues. The V gene's germline CDR1 is MNHEY and CDR2 SVGAGI. V was pared by 4 bases and J by 4 bases, with 8 bases of the junction left unmatched. The CDR3 bases are TGTGCCAGCAGTTCTCGTCGGGGACAGGGGGGCTATGGCTACACCTTC. Amino acid sequence: CASSSRRGQGGYGYTF.

The chain couples TRBV5-1 to TRBJ2-5; 10 bases map to TRBD2. CDR1 SGHRS and CDR2 YFSETQ come from the germline V gene. This CDR3 region has 14 residues. Germline trimming cut 3 bases from V and 5 bases from J; bases unmatched to any gene: 4. In DNA form, the CDR3 reads TGCGCCAGCAGCTCCCGACTAGCGGGTGAGACCCAGTACTTC. Translated: CASSSRLAGETQYF.

The chain couples TRBV5-1 to TRBJ2-7, with 9 bases matching TRBD1. J was trimmed by 0 bases and V by 7 bases; bases with no gene match: 2. The CDR3 extends over 13 amino acids. Germline CDR1 and CDR2: SGHRS and YFSETQ. For the CDR3, the DNA is TGCGCCAGCGGACAGGGGAGCTCCTACGAGCAGTACTTC. Translated, it gives CASGQGSSYEQYF.

The V gene is TRBV6-1, the J gene TRBJ2-1, with 11 bases lining up with TRBD2. V dropped 3 bases and J dropped 12; count of bases not matched to a gene: 10. The CDR3 loop spans 15 amino acids. The germline V gene has CDR1 MNHNS and CDR2 SASEGT. This CDR3 reads CASSDRGLADIAQFF. For the CDR3, the DNA is TGTGCCAGCAGTGACCGGGGACTAGCGGACATCGCGCAGTTCTTC.